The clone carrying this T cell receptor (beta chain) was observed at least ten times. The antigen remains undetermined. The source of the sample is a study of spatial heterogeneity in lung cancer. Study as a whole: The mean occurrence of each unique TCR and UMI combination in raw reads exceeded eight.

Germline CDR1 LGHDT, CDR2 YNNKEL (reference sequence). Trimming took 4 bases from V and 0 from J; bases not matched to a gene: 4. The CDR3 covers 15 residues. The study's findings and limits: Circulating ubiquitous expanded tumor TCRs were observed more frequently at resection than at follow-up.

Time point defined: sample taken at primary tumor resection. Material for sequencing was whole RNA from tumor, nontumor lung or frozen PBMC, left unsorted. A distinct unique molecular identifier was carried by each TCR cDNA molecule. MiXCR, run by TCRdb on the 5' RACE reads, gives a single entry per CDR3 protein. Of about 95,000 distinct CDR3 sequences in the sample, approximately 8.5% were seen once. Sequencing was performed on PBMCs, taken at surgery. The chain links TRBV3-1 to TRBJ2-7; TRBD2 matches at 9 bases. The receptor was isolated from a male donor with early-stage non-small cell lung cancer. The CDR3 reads CASSPISGGSYEQYF. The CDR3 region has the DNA TGTGCCAGCAGCCCCATTAGCGGGGGCTCCTACGAGCAGTACTTC.